These 17 T cell receptor beta chains were sequenced from one sample in a study of cytomegalovirus exposure and HLA in healthy donors. A multiplex PCR was run with 60 Vbeta primers and 13 Jbeta primers. Clones were sequenced by immunoSEQ multiplex PCR, and TCRdb holds only the in-frame ones, with some missing. The sample yields approximately 100,000 clones, 65% to 90% seen once. Input material: PBMCs. Receptors were obtained from a woman aged 18-29 years in good health and CMV-seronegative.

This clone was picked up a small number of times. This chain joins TRBV4-3 and TRBJ1-2; 8 bases fit TRBD1. CDR3 size: 17 residues. The ends lost 1 base at V and 8 bases at J; junction bases unmatched: 15. Germline V gene data show CDR1 as LGHNA and CDR2 as YSLEER. Written as DNA, the CDR3 is TGCGCCAGCAGCCAAGGGCTCTCTACGGACAGGGTATACGGCTACACCTTC. Amino acid sequence: CASSQGLSTDRVYGYTF.

This chain links TRBV19 with TRBJ1-5, with TRBD1 as a possible D gene (6 bases). Trimming took off 8 bases at V and 0 bases at J, with 14 bases between the two ends. The germline V gene encodes CDR1 LNHDA and CDR2 SQIVND (reference sequence). The CDR3 has 15 amino acids. As DNA, the CDR3 is TGTGCCAGTGGACGGACAGTAAATAGCAATCAGCCCCAGCATTTT. This codes for CASGRTVNSNQPQHF. The full variable domain, completed using reference TRBV19 and TRBJ1-5, is DGGITQSPKYLFRKEGQNVTLSCEQNLNHDAMYWYRQDPGQGLRLIYYSQIVNDFQKGDIAEGYSVSREKKESFPLTVTSAQKNPTAFYLCASGRTVNSNQPQHFGDGTRLSIL.

V and J are TRBV27 and TRBJ2-1; 11 bases fit TRBD1. With 5 bases clipped from V and 6 bases from J, the junction kept 3 bases outside the gene matches. Germline CDR1 and CDR2: MNHEY and SMNVEV (reference sequence). This CDR3 has 14 residues. The CDR3: CASSPGTGGNEQFF. The DNA for the CDR3 is TGTGCCAGCAGTCCAGGGACAGGGGGCAATGAGCAGTTCTTC.

This clone was detected only once. Other DNA sequences within the sample encode an identical CDR3. The CDR3 nucleotides are TGCAGCGTTGTCGGCGGCGTCTATGGCTACACCTTC. This translates into CSVVGGVYGYTF. The V call is TRBV29-1, the J call TRBJ1-2; D gene uncertain. From germline, CDR1 is SQVTM and CDR2 ANQGSEA. The V and J ends lost 4 bases and 4 bases respectively, with 10 bases between them. This CDR3 has 12 amino acids.

This clone was detected a few times. This chain connects TRBV6-5 to TRBJ1-5; D is unclear. Germline V CDR1 and CDR2: MNHEY, SVGAGI. With 6 bases removed from V and 3 bases from J, the gap between germline ends came to 12 bases. The CDR3 runs 14 residues. The CDR3 protein is CASRRGQHNQPQHF. The CDR3 region has the DNA TGTGCCAGCAGACGAGGGCAACACAATCAGCCCCAGCATTTT.

This chain links TRBV5-3 with TRBJ2-3; perhaps TRBD2 as D (5 bases). TRBV5-3 counts as an open reading frame of uncertain function. The germline V and J ends were trimmed by 4 bases and 5 bases, with 14 bases remaining between them. CDR3 length: 14 residues. The CDR3 bases are TGTGCCAGAAGCGCGGGCCGAGGGAAAGATACGCAGTATTTT. This codes for CARSAGRGKDTQYF.

This chain connects TRBV7-9 to TRBJ2-4; TRBD1 aligns across 9 bases. V lost 3 bases to trimming and J lost 9 bases; unmatched junction nucleotides: 9. There are 15 residues in the CDR3. Looked up from germline, CDR1 is SEHNR and CDR2 is FQNEAQ (reference sequence). The CDR3 region is CASSFTDRGETIQYF. CDR3 coding DNA: TGTGCCAGCAGCTTCACGGACAGGGGTGAAACCATTCAGTACTTC.

Points on this clone: Within the sample, other DNA sequences also encode this same CDR3. This sequence joins TRBV10-3 and TRBJ2-3, with TRBD2 identical over 16 bases. CDR1 ENHRY and CDR2 SYGVKD come from the germline V gene. The CDR3 covers 15 residues. V lost 6 bases to trimming and J lost 5 bases; unmatched junction nucleotides: 2. CDR3 sequence reads: CAIRGLAGGQDTQYF. In DNA form, the CDR3 reads TGTGCCATCAGGGGACTAGCGGGGGGGCAAGATACGCAGTATTTT.

This rearrangement joins TRBV28 to TRBJ1-1; the D is unclear. Looked up from germline, CDR1 is MDHEN and CDR2 is SYDVKM. V dropped 2 bases and J dropped 1 base, with 14 bases sitting between them. The CDR3 runs to 16 residues. CDR3 sequence reads: CASSLGERGPNTEAFF. CDR3 bases: TGTGCCAGCAGTTTAGGCGAGAGAGGCCCGAACACTGAAGCTTTCTTT.

The chain has TRBV6-5 and TRBJ2-5; a possible D gene is TRBD2 (7 bases). Looked up from germline, CDR1 is MNHEY and CDR2 is SVGAGI. This CDR3 spans 15 amino acids. V shed 0 bases and J shed 5 bases, with 13 bases lying between them. The CDR3 bases are TGTGCCAGCAGTTACTCTAGAGGGGGGGCGGAGACCCAGTACTTC. The encoded protein is CASSYSRGGAETQYF.

V is TRBV18 and J is TRBJ2-3; possible D gene TRBD2, 6 bases. Trimming cost V 3 bases and J 2 bases, with 9 bases left between them. Germline values: CDR1 KGHSH, CDR2 LQKENI. The CDR3 is made up of 14 amino acids. The CDR3 region is CASSPGTHTDTQYF. CDR3 coding DNA: TGTGCCAGCTCACCCGGGACTCACACAGATACGCAGTATTTT.

The gene calls are TRBV5-5 and TRBJ2-7; D perhaps matches TRBD1 (6 bases). This CDR3 has 15 amino acids. Germline-derived CDR1 and CDR2 are SGHKS and YYEKEE (reference sequence). Trimming took 4 bases from V and 3 from J, leaving 17 bases between them. Here the CDR3 DNA reads TGTGCCAGCAGCCAGGACAGAGAAGGCTTCTACGAGCAGTACTTC. It yields the protein CASSQDREGFYEQYF.

The chain recombines TRBV7-9 with TRBJ2-7, with D possibly matching TRBD2 (6 bases). The germline gives CDR1 SEHNR, CDR2 FQNEAQ (reference sequence). V lost 5 bases to trimming and J lost 1 base, with 18 bases between them. This CDR3 is 16 amino acids long. The CDR3 sequence is CASSQYGAEGSYEQYF. The CDR3 bases are TGTGCCAGCAGCCAATACGGGGCGGAGGGGTCCTACGAGCAGTACTTC.

The chain employs TRBV29-1 and TRBJ1-1; a possible D gene is TRBD1 (5 bases). Germline CDR1 is SQVTM and CDR2 is ANQGSEA. The ends were cut back, 4 bases at V and 7 bases at J, with 16 bases in the middle. This CDR3 comprises 13 residues. The CDR3 spells CSVVPDSSGEAFF. In DNA form, the CDR3 reads TGCAGCGTTGTCCCCGACAGTTCCGGTGAAGCTTTCTTT.

This clone has more than one count but fewer than ten. The chain joins TRBV6-1 to TRBJ1-5, with D unresolved. This CDR3 spans 14 amino acids. Germline V CDR1 and CDR2: MNHNS, SASEGT. V was pared by 8 bases and J by 1 base, with 12 bases between. The chain's CDR3 is CASQVGLSNQPQHF. CDR3 in DNA: TGTGCCAGCCAAGTCGGGTTAAGCAATCAGCCCCAGCATTTT.

The V call is TRBV9, the J call TRBJ2-5; tentatively, D is TRBD1 (5 bases). The V gene's germline CDR1 is SGDLS and CDR2 YYNGEE. Trimming took 0 bases from V and 6 from J, leaving 6 bases between them. The CDR3 totals 12 residues. The CDR3 loop reads CASSVEGKTQYF. CDR3 nucleotide sequence: TGTGCCAGCAGCGTAGAGGGGAAGACCCAGTACTTC.

The V call is TRBV9, the J call TRBJ1-2; no clear D gene. The CDR3 is made up of 15 amino acids. V dropped 4 bases and J dropped 8 bases, with 21 bases sitting between them. Germline assignment: CDR1 SGDLS and CDR2 YYNGEE. As DNA, the CDR3 is TGTGCCAGCAGCCCCCGGGAACGGGGAGAGAGCGGCTACACCTTC. Its translation is CASSPRERGESGYTF.